A selection of T cell receptor beta chains follows, all from one sample in a study of graft-versus-host responses after intestinal transplantation. No antigen has been assigned to these receptors. TCRdb keeps only in-frame clones here, not all; method: immunoSEQ multiplex PCR. The table shows 90,000 to 150,000 clones, with approximately 96% occurring only once. Sample: unstimulated CD8+ T cells sorted from spleen or lymph node cells, taken before intestinal transplant. The receptors were sampled from a human donor who received an intestinal transplant. The CDR3 runs from the conserved cysteine through the conserved F or W. The D gene is left open where the match is weak. Expanded clones are given a class, and other clones once, few, many or no size at all.

D	size	J	V	CDR3	DNA
NA	once	TRBJ2-5	TRBV27	CASSLQGRETQYF	TGTGCCAGCAGTCTACAGGGACGGGAGACCCAGTACTTC
NA	NA	TRBJ1-1	TRBV6-6	CASSYIGAGGTEAFF	TGTGCCAGCAGTTACATAGGGGCAGGAGGAACTGAAGCTTTCTTT
NA	NA	TRBJ2-5	TRBV5-8	CASSLANMRRETQYF	TGTGCCAGCAGCTTGGCAAATATGAGGAGGGAGACCCAGTACTTC
TRBD2	NA	TRBJ2-4	TRBV6-4	CASSRPGLAYLINIQYF	TGTGCCAGCAGCAGACCGGGACTAGCGTATCTAATAAACATTCAGTACTTC
NA	once	TRBJ1-1	TRBV4-2	CASSQDPGGAMNTEAFF	TGTGCCAGCAGCCAAGATCCGGGTGGGGCCATGAACACTGAAGCTTTCTTT
NA	NA	TRBJ1-4	TRBV12-2	CASRRLLLDGTATNEKLFF	TGTGCAAGTCGCCGCCTCCTTTTGGACGGAACAGCAACTAATGAAAAACTGTTTTTT
NA	NA	TRBJ2-2	TRBV7-8	CASSHRGSTGELFF	TGTGCCAGCAGCCACAGAGGGAGCACCGGGGAGCTGTTTTTT
NA	NA	TRBJ1-1	TRBV4-1	CASSQDLPANTEAFF	TGCGCCAGCAGCCAAGATCTACCGGCGAACACTGAAGCTTTCTTT
NA	NA	TRBJ2-7	TRBV10-3	CAISESRREGYYEQYF	TGTGCCATCAGTGAGTCGAGGCGGGAAGGGTACTACGAGCAGTACTTC
NA	NA	TRBJ2-7	TRBV25-1	CASSEYRERMDEQYF	TGTGCCAGCAGTGAATATAGGGAACGAATGGACGAGCAGTACTTC
TRBD1	NA	TRBJ2-7	TRBV15	CATSRDRGQGHYEQYF	TGTGCCACCAGCAGAGATCGAGGACAGGGACACTACGAGCAGTACTTC
TRBD1	NA	TRBJ2-7	TRBV27	CASSPLGTGGVYEQYF	TGTGCCAGCAGTCCTCTTGGGACAGGGGGCGTCTACGAGCAGTACTTC
TRBD2	NA	TRBJ2-7	TRBV2	CASRGTSLPAIEQYF	TGTGCCAGCAGAGGGACTAGTCTTCCGGCGATCGAGCAGTACTTC
TRBD2	NA	TRBJ2-1	TRBV2	CASTLGLARYNEQFF	TGTGCCAGCACTTTAGGACTAGCTCGGTATAATGAGCAGTTCTTC
TRBD1	NA	TRBJ1-2	TRBV5-1	CASSFQVPGQGWYGYTF	TGCGCCAGCAGCTTCCAGGTCCCGGGACAGGGGTGGTATGGCTACACCTTC
NA	NA	TRBJ1-1	TRBV7-9	CASSLVGETEAFF	TGTGCCAGCAGCTTAGTGGGGGAGACTGAAGCTTTCTTT
NA	NA	TRBJ2-1	TRBV2	CASKGTYNEQFF	TGTGCCAGCAAGGGGACCTACAATGAGCAGTTCTTC
NA	NA	TRBJ2-5	TRBV6-6	CASSRGETQYF	TGTGCCAGCAGCCGCGGGGAGACCCAGTACTTC
TRBD1	NA	TRBJ2-7	TRBV19	CASRLGTGGSYEQYF	TGTGCCAGTAGACTAGGGACAGGGGGATCCTACGAGCAGTACTTC
NA	once	TRBJ2-2	TRBV5-8	CASSLEADSNTGELFF	TGTGCCAGCAGCTTGGAGGCGGATTCGAACACCGGGGAGCTGTTTTTT
NA	NA	TRBJ2-6	TRBV27	CASSLMRAGANVLTF	TGTGCCAGCAGTTTAATGAGGGCTGGGGCCAACGTCCTGACTTTC
TRBD2	NA	TRBJ2-2	TRBV7-2	CASSFTRTSGELFF	TGTGCCAGCAGCTTCACACGGACTAGCGGGGAGCTGTTTTTT
NA	NA	TRBJ1-5	TRBV30	CAWSADPGSNQPQHF	TGTGCCTGGAGTGCGGACCCGGGGAGCAATCAGCCCCAGCATTTT
TRBD2	once	TRBJ2-7	TRBV5-6	CASSSHRTSGMYEQYF	TGTGCCAGCAGCTCGCATCGAACTAGCGGGATGTACGAGCAGTACTTC
TRBD2	NA	TRBJ2-7	TRBV10-3	CAIAGTSSEQYF	TGTGCCATCGCGGGGACTAGCAGCGAGCAGTACTTC
TRBD1	NA	TRBJ1-2	TRBV19	CASSAGTGSGYGYTF	TGTGCCAGTAGCGCCGGGACAGGGTCGGGCTATGGCTACACCTTC
NA	NA	TRBJ2-3	TRBV11-3	CASSPHSTQDTQYF	TGTGCCAGCAGCCCCCACTCTACTCAAGATACGCAGTATTTT
NA	NA	TRBJ1-5	TRBV15	CATSRDRSGPNQPQHF	TGTGCCACCAGCAGAGATCGGTCGGGACCCAATCAGCCCCAGCATTTT
NA	once	TRBJ2-7	TRBV5-1	CASSLGGARAGYEQYF	TGCGCCAGCAGCTTGGGGGGGGCCCGAGCTGGGTACGAGCAGTACTTC
NA	NA	TRBJ2-7	TRBV2	CASTQTGLSYEQYF	TGTGCCAGCACCCAAACCGGGTTAAGCTACGAGCAGTACTTC
NA	NA	TRBJ2-7	TRBV28	CASSAGFRAEQYF	TGTGCCAGCAGTGCGGGATTCCGTGCCGAGCAGTACTTC
TRBD2	NA	TRBJ2-1	TRBV28	CALSGPRNSYNEQFF	TGTGCCCTTAGCGGGCCGCGCAACTCCTACAATGAGCAGTTCTTC
TRBD2	NA	TRBJ2-1	TRBV30	CAFLGEGPGNEQFF	TGTGCCTTCTTGGGGGAGGGCCCTGGGAATGAGCAGTTCTTC
NA	NA	TRBJ2-2	TRBV9	CASSGTTGTRNTGELFF	TGTGCCAGCAGCGGGACTACAGGGACGAGGAACACCGGGGAGCTGTTTTTT
TRBD2	NA	TRBJ2-3	TRBV2	CASSELGAGGSADTQYF	TGTGCCAGCAGTGAGTTGGGGGCGGGAGGGAGCGCAGATACGCAGTATTTT
NA	NA	TRBJ2-7	TRBV2	CASNGGEQYF	TGTGCCAGCAATGGGGGCGAGCAGTACTTC
TRBD2	NA	TRBJ2-1	TRBV5-6	CASSLALAGVGEQFF	TGTGCCAGCAGCTTAGCACTAGCGGGAGTGGGGGAGCAGTTCTTC
NA	NA	TRBJ2-7	TRBV4-2	CASSPGTGRYEQYF	TGTGCCAGCAGCCCTGGGACTGGGAGGTACGAGCAGTACTTC
TRBD2	NA	TRBJ2-7	TRBV7-9	CASSWREGQDEQYF	TGTGCCAGCAGCTGGCGGGAGGGCCAAGACGAGCAGTACTTC
NA	NA	TRBJ2-7	TRBV4-1	CASSHRDRQYF	TGCGCCAGCAGCCACAGGGACCGGCAGTACTTC
TRBD1	NA	TRBJ2-1	TRBV7-9	CASSPGQGNEQFF	TGTGCCAGCAGCCCGGGACAGGGCAATGAGCAGTTCTTC
TRBD1	NA	TRBJ1-4	TRBV27	CASSSGTGREKLFF	TGTGCCAGCAGTTCAGGGACAGGGCGGGAAAAACTGTTTTTT
TRBD1	NA	TRBJ1-2	TRBV19	CASTTGVNGYTF	TGTGCCAGTACTACAGGGGTGAATGGCTACACCTTC
NA	NA	TRBJ2-3	TRBV15	CATGAGRSLSTDTQYF	TGTGCCACCGGGGCGGGCCGAAGCCTTAGCACAGATACGCAGTATTTT
NA	NA	TRBJ1-6	TRBV7-8	CASTHGGVNSPLHF	TGTGCCAGCACTCATGGGGGCGTCAATTCACCCCTCCACTTT
TRBD2	NA	TRBJ2-1	TRBV7-3	CASSPGGGYNEQFF	TGTGCCAGCAGCCCGGGAGGGGGTTACAATGAGCAGTTCTTC
NA	NA	TRBJ2-7	TRBV5-1	CASSWDEAYEQYF	TGCGCCAGCAGCTGGGACGAGGCCTACGAGCAGTACTTC
NA	NA	TRBJ2-5	TRBV27	CASAGGTQYF	TGTGCCAGCGCTGGTGGGACCCAGTACTTC
TRBD2	once	TRBJ2-3	TRBV30	CAWIGAGEGPDTQYF	TGTGCCTGGATTGGGGCGGGAGAGGGGCCAGATACGCAGTATTTT
TRBD1	NA	TRBJ2-3	TRBV6-1	CASSEDRGSTDTQYF	TGTGCCAGCAGTGAAGACAGGGGAAGCACAGATACGCAGTATTTT